The next 5 T cell receptor beta chains were all read from a single sample in a study of shared T cell receptors in the human thymus. The data were produced by immunoSEQ multiplex PCR, yet TCRdb's version contains in-frame clones alone and is incomplete. The top ten clones hold approximately 0.018% of a sample with around 340,000 clones, roughly 94% of them seen once. The specimen sequenced was thymocytes. The receptor source for this set is a human donor.

The genes are TRBV25-1 and TRBJ2-7; TRBD2 matches at 13 bases. Germline V gene lookup returns CDR1 MGHDK and CDR2 SYGVNS. The V and J ends lost 2 bases and 2 bases, in that order; junction bases with no gene match: 3. This CDR3 is built from 16 residues. The DNA of the CDR3 is TGTGCCAGCAGTGAAGGACTAGCGGGAGCCACCTACGAGCAGTACTTC. Residues: CASSEGLAGATYEQYF.

This sequence joins TRBV28 and TRBJ1-4; TRBD1 agrees at 9 bases. The CDR3 runs to 14 residues. Per germline, CDR1 MDHEN and CDR2 SYDVKM. J lost 8 bases, V lost 6 bases, and 7 bases had no gene match. Written as DNA, the CDR3 is TGTGCCAGCAGGAACAGGGGGCAGGGAGAAAAACTGTTTTTT. Translated: CASRNRGQGEKLFF.

The J gene is TRBJ1-2, the V gene TRBV14; the match to TRBD1 covers 7 bases. Germline V gene lookup returns CDR1 SGHDN and CDR2 FVKESK. This CDR3 has 17 residues. Trimming took 8 bases from V and 0 from J; bases not matched to a gene: 15. The CDR3 nucleotides are TGTGCCAGCTCAAAAGGACAGGCTTCGTTTACTAACTATGGCTACACCTTC. Encoded protein: CASSKGQASFTNYGYTF.

This rearrangement joins TRBV25-1 to TRBJ1-4, with D possibly matching TRBD1 (6 bases). Germline V gene lookup returns CDR1 MGHDK and CDR2 SYGVNS. Trimming took off 6 bases at V and 5 bases at J, with 7 bases between the two ends. This CDR3 is 12 amino acids long. CDR3 residues: CASRRGNEKLFF. The CDR3 region has the DNA TGTGCCAGCAGAAGGGGGAATGAAAAACTGTTTTTT. Complete variable domain (other parts from reference TRBV25-1 and TRBJ1-4): EADIYQTPRYLVIGTGKKITLECSQTMGHDKMYWYQQDPGMELHLIHYSYGVNSTEKGDLSSESTVSRIRTEHFPLTLESARPSHTSQYLCASRRGNEKLFFGSGTQLSVL.

The chain has TRBV9 and TRBJ1-2; TRBD1 agrees at 7 bases. The V segment lost 6 bases and the J segment 4 bases; nucleotides outside the gene matches: 6. Germline lookup yields CDR1 SGDLS and CDR2 YYNGEE. The CDR3 runs 13 residues. The DNA of the CDR3 is TGTGCCAGCACCAAGGGGGCGGCCTATGGCTACACCTTC. Translation gives CASTKGAAYGYTF.